A selection of T cell receptor beta chains follows, all from one sample in a study of early T cells in non-severe SARS-CoV-2 infection. TCRdb re-called the 5' RACE reads through MiXCR, storing one row per CDR3 protein. The data show roughly 65,000 distinct CDR3 sequences, approximately 10% seen once. Specimen: whole blood. The receptors were sampled from an adult who was a healthcare worker with PCR-confirmed SARS-CoV-2 infection or an uninfected control (not recorded which). Both conserved end residues are part of each CDR3. A D gene is named only where the DNA matches it firmly. Only some rows state a clone size, as once, few, many or a class for expanded clones.

v_call	cdr3_length	j_call	d_call	clone_size	cdr3_aa	cdr3_nt
TRBV7-9	15	TRBJ1-4	TRBD1	NA	CASSSQGSTNEKLFF	TGTGCCAGCAGCTCACAGGGGTCCACCAATGAAAAACTGTTTTTT
TRBV28	17	TRBJ2-3	TRBD2	few	CASSLKVLAGGIDTQYF	TGTGCCAGCAGTTTAAAAGTCCTAGCGGGAGGTATAGATACGCAGTATTTT
TRBV20-1	12	TRBJ2-7	NA	many	CSAKDQRHEQYF	TGCAGTGCTAAGGACCAACGACACGAGCAGTACTTC
TRBV6-2/TRBV6-3	16	TRBJ1-1	NA	few	CASRKVGGSENTEAFF	TGTGCCAGCAGGAAGGTGGGAGGCAGCGAGAACACTGAAGCTTTCTTT
TRBV7-2	17	TRBJ2-1	TRBD2	many	CASSFIKWVAGPNEQFF	TGTGCCAGCAGCTTTATAAAGTGGGTAGCGGGCCCCAATGAGCAGTTCTTC
TRBV13	15	TRBJ2-4	NA	NA	CATEPGGFDKNIQYF	TGTGCCACCGAACCAGGGGGGTTCGACAAAAACATTCAGTACTTC
TRBV12-3/TRBV12-4	13	TRBJ1-1	NA	few	CASSLNRDTEAFF	TGTGCCAGCAGTTTAAATAGGGACACTGAAGCTTTCTTT
TRBV28	14	TRBJ2-1	TRBD1	few	CASLDGTEYNEQFF	TGTGCCAGTTTAGACGGGACAGAATACAATGAGCAGTTCTTC
TRBV7-8	16	TRBJ2-5	NA	many	CASSTTLSDSQETQYF	TGTGCCAGCAGCACTACGCTCTCGGACAGTCAAGAGACCCAGTACTTC
TRBV7-2	15	TRBJ2-3	NA	few	CASSLARGATDTQYF	TGTGCCAGCAGCTTAGCGAGGGGGGCGACAGATACGCAGTATTTT
TRBV28	15	TRBJ1-5	NA	few	CASTPTGTSNQPQHF	TGTGCCAGCACCCCAACAGGTACTAGCAATCAGCCCCAGCATTTT
TRBV6-4	13	TRBJ2-2	NA	NA	CASSDSDSGELFF	TGTGCCAGCAGTGACTCGGACAGCGGGGAGCTGTTTTTT
TRBV28	14	TRBJ2-3	NA	NA	CASSRTGTGDTQYF	TGTGCCAGCAGCCGCACCGGCACCGGGGATACGCAGTATTTT
TRBV28	14	TRBJ2-5	NA	once	CASSSPMGSGTQYF	TGTGCCAGCAGTTCTCCGATGGGGTCGGGGACCCAGTACTTC
TRBV11-2	13	TRBJ2-5	NA	many	CASSFPGQETQYF	TGTGCCAGCAGCTTTCCGGGGCAAGAGACCCAGTACTTC
TRBV12-3/TRBV12-4	12	TRBJ1-1	TRBD1	NA	CASSRQGREAFF	TGTGCCAGCAGTCGACAGGGGAGAGAAGCTTTCTTT
TRBV5-3	15	TRBJ2-4	NA	NA	CARSFGSLAKNIQYF	TGTGCCAGAAGCTTCGGGTCCTTAGCCAAAAACATTCAGTACTTC
TRBV2	13	TRBJ2-7	TRBD1	NA	CASSEADTGVPYF	TGTGCCAGCAGTGAAGCAGATACAGGGGTTCCGTACTTC
TRBV4-3	18	TRBJ2-1	TRBD2	few	CASSQWLSSGSPYNEQFF	TGCGCCAGCAGCCAATGGTTGTCTAGCGGGAGTCCTTACAATGAGCAGTTCTTC
TRBV2	15	TRBJ2-3	TRBD2	many	CASKRTSGTADTQYF	TGTGCCAGCAAGAGGACTAGCGGAACGGCCGATACGCAGTATTTT
TRBV6-2/TRBV6-3	13	TRBJ1-1	NA	NA	CASSYVSRTEAFF	TGTGCCAGCAGTTACGTCTCTCGCACTGAAGCTTTCTTT
TRBV10-3	14	TRBJ2-7	NA	NA	CAISESTPGAEQYF	TGTGCCATCAGTGAGTCGACCCCAGGGGCCGAGCAGTACTTC
TRBV4-1	15	TRBJ2-7	NA	NA	CASSQAYTGLYEQYF	TGCGCCAGCAGCCAAGCGTACACAGGGCTTTACGAGCAGTACTTC
TRBV5-4	17	TRBJ2-2	TRBD2	many	CASSTTPLAGYTGELFF	TGTGCCAGCAGTACAACCCCCCTAGCGGGGTACACCGGGGAGCTGTTTTTT
TRBV20-1	16	TRBJ2-3	TRBD2	NA	CSARGARAGVADTQYF	TGCAGTGCTAGAGGCGCGCGAGCGGGAGTTGCAGATACGCAGTATTTT
TRBV19	11	TRBJ1-1	NA	many	CASFRLAEAFF	TGTGCCAGTTTCCGATTGGCTGAAGCTTTCTTT
TRBV28	16	TRBJ2-7	NA	NA	CASSFVSSGLLDEQYF	TGTGCCAGCAGTTTTGTATCTTCTGGGCTATTAGACGAGCAGTACTTC
TRBV3-1	12	TRBJ2-7	NA	NA	CASSQEVYEQYF	TGTGCCAGCAGCCAAGAAGTGTACGAGCAGTACTTC
TRBV19	14	TRBJ2-7	NA	NA	CASSVQGRTFEQYF	TGTGCCAGTAGTGTACAGGGAAGGACTTTCGAGCAGTACTTC
TRBV14	13	TRBJ2-3	NA	few	CASSQDRRDTQYF	TGTGCCAGCAGCCAAGATAGACGAGATACGCAGTATTTT
TRBV4-1	15	TRBJ2-2	TRBD2	many	CASSQSTSGSGELFF	TGCGCCAGCAGCCAGTCGACTAGCGGGAGCGGGGAGCTGTTTTTT
TRBV7-6	13	TRBJ2-5	TRBD1	many	CASSTGQGETQYF	TGTGCCAGCAGCACTGGACAGGGAGAGACCCAGTACTTC
TRBV2	13	TRBJ2-1	NA	NA	CASSEGQLDEQFF	TGTGCCAGCAGTGAGGGGCAACTAGACGAGCAGTTCTTC
TRBV4-1	15	TRBJ1-2	TRBD1	NA	CASSQPLQGPYGYTF	TGCGCCAGCAGCCAACCTTTACAGGGGCCCTATGGCTACACCTTC
TRBV4-3	13	TRBJ1-1	NA	few	CASSPTENTEAFF	TGCGCCAGCAGCCCGACGGAGAACACTGAAGCTTTCTTT
TRBV28	13	TRBJ2-5	NA	NA	CASRPPLRAEANF	TGTGCCAGCAGACCCCCCCTTAGGGCGGAGGCCAACTTC
TRBV2	15	TRBJ2-7	TRBD1	NA	CASREPRDSTYEQYF	TGTGCCAGCAGAGAACCCCGGGACAGCACCTACGAGCAGTACTTC
TRBV2	14	TRBJ1-2	NA	many	CASRDDRPNYGYTF	TGTGCCAGCAGGGACGACAGGCCCAACTATGGCTACACCTTC
TRBV7-9	15	TRBJ2-7	TRBD2	many	CASSLLTGGLGEQYF	TGTGCCAGCAGCTTACTAACGGGAGGGCTCGGCGAGCAGTACTTC
TRBV7-9	15	TRBJ2-2	NA	many	CASKRGATNTGELFF	TGTGCCAGCAAGAGGGGGGCTACGAACACCGGGGAGCTGTTTTTT
TRBV11-3	13	TRBJ1-1	NA	once	CASSSSIGTEAFF	TGTGCCAGCAGCTCCTCTATTGGCACTGAAGCTTTCTTT
TRBV29-1	15	TRBJ2-7	TRBD1	NA	CSVTGTGGRFYEQYF	TGCAGCGTTACCGGGACAGGGGGTCGGTTCTACGAGCAGTACTTC
TRBV6-2/TRBV6-3	13	TRBJ1-2	TRBD1	NA	CASSYRDSFGYTF	TGTGCCAGCAGTTACCGGGACAGTTTTGGCTACACCTTC
TRBV5-5	13	TRBJ2-7	NA	once	CASRDPPRHEQYF	TGTGCCAGCAGAGACCCCCCCCGGCACGAGCAGTACTTC
TRBV3-1	13	TRBJ2-1	NA	many	CASRLAGSDEQFF	TGTGCCAGCAGGCTTGCTGGGTCTGATGAGCAGTTCTTC
TRBV6-5	15	TRBJ1-6	NA	few	CASSYDHSDNSPLHF	TGTGCCAGCAGTTATGACCACAGTGATAATTCACCCCTCCACTTT
TRBV10-3	14	TRBJ2-3	TRBD2	NA	CATTGREGSDTQYF	TGTGCCACCACAGGGCGGGAGGGTTCAGATACGCAGTATTTT
TRBV9	12	TRBJ2-7	NA	few	CASSVGAGEQYF	TGTGCCAGCAGCGTAGGGGCCGGGGAGCAGTACTTC
TRBV7-8	14	TRBJ2-2	NA	few	CASSLTRVPGELFF	TGTGCCAGCAGCCTAACCAGGGTTCCCGGGGAGCTGTTTTTT
TRBV28	15	TRBJ2-3	TRBD1	few	CASSFPGQYTDTQYF	TGTGCCAGCAGTTTTCCGGGACAGTACACAGATACGCAGTATTTT
TRBV18	14	TRBJ2-3	TRBD1	NA	CASSPNGQADTQYF	TGTGCCAGCTCACCAAACGGACAGGCAGATACGCAGTATTTT
TRBV5-1	15	TRBJ2-7	NA	many	CASSLEDGGTYEQYF	TGCGCCAGCAGCTTGGAGGATGGCGGAACTTACGAGCAGTACTTC
TRBV28	15	TRBJ1-1	TRBD1	once	CASSFVRTGTGEAFF	TGTGCCAGCAGTTTCGTCAGAACCGGGACAGGGGAAGCTTTCTTT
TRBV28	11	TRBJ2-1	NA	many	CASTWPNEQFF	TGTGCCAGCACCTGGCCCAATGAGCAGTTCTTC
TRBV12-3/TRBV12-4	14	TRBJ2-7	NA	few	CASSRSGTLYEQYF	TGTGCCAGCAGTAGATCCGGGACACTTTACGAGCAGTACTTC
TRBV7-9	17	TRBJ2-1	TRBD2	few	CASSSLTSGLSYNEQFF	TGTGCCAGCAGCTCCCTTACTAGCGGATTAAGCTACAATGAGCAGTTCTTC
TRBV28	13	TRBJ2-2	NA	NA	CASRPTGPGELFF	TGTGCCAGCAGACCTACAGGGCCCGGGGAGCTGTTTTTT